The 25 T cell receptor beta chains presented below share a single source sample, sequenced in a study of cytomegalovirus exposure and HLA in healthy donors. PCR used 60 Vbeta primers and 13 Jbeta primers. Clones were sequenced by immunoSEQ multiplex PCR, and TCRdb holds only the in-frame ones, with some missing. The sample has 100,000 to 130,000 clones, over 75% seen once; the top ten hold 2% to 2.5%. The sequenced material came from PBMCs. These receptors all come from a man younger than 45 in good health and CMV-seronegative.

The chain carries TRBV18 and TRBJ2-7; 7 positions match TRBD2. Trimming at V came to 3 bases and at J to 4 bases, leaving 6 bases not matched to a gene. The CDR3 has 14 amino acids. CDR1 is KGHSH and CDR2 is LQKENI in the germline V gene. The CDR3 DNA reads TGTGCCAGCTCACCGGGAGGGGTTCCGTACGAGCAGTACTTC. The encoded protein is CASSPGGVPYEQYF. Drawing the rest from reference TRBV18 and TRBJ2-7, the complete variable domain is NAGVMQNPRHLVRRRGQEARLRCSPMKGHSHVYWYRQLPEEGLKFMVYLQKENIIDESGMPKERFSAEFPKEGPSILRIQQVVRGDSAAYFCASSPGGVPYEQYFGPGTRLTVT.

The chain employs TRBV4-1 and TRBJ1-4; D not resolved. This CDR3 has 14 residues. In germline, CDR1 is MGHRA, CDR2 YSYEKL. Trimming removed 2 bases at V and 7 bases at J, with 11 bases between. The CDR3 DNA follows: TGCGCCAGCAGCCAACAAACGGTGCCTGAAAAACTGTTTTTT. It translates to CASSQQTVPEKLFF.

The genes are TRBV2 and TRBJ2-7; D is undetermined. This CDR3 spans 11 amino acids. The V and J ends lost 6 bases and 5 bases respectively, with 8 bases between them. CDR1 is SNHLY and CDR2 is FYNNEI in the germline V gene. The CDR3 is CASRENHEQYF. CDR3 bases: TGTGCCAGCAGGGAGAACCACGAGCAGTACTTC.

This clone occurred once. The chain recombines TRBV19 with TRBJ1-1, with TRBD1 as a possible D gene (6 bases). CDR1 and CDR2 (germline): LNHDA, SQIVND (reference sequence). This CDR3 comprises 13 residues. Trimming took 10 bases from V and 1 from J, leaving 13 bases between them. CDR3 in DNA: TGTGCCACCAACCAGGGGACGAACACTGAAGCTTTCTTT. Protein: CATNQGTNTEAFF. The full variable domain, with the rest looked up from reference TRBV19 and TRBJ1-1, is DGGITQSPKYLFRKEGQNVTLSCEQNLNHDAMYWYRQDPGQGLRLIYYSQIVNDFQKGDIAEGYSVSREKKESFPLTVTSAQKNPTAFYLCATNQGTNTEAFFGQGTRLTVV.

The CDR3 loop is CASTGEGESNQPQHF. The CDR3 DNA reads as TGTGCCAGTACAGGGGAAGGGGAAAGCAATCAGCCCCAGCATTTT. This chain uses TRBV19 with TRBJ1-5, with a weak D call TRBD1 (6 bases). CDR1 LNHDA and CDR2 SQIVND come from the germline V gene (reference sequence). This CDR3 region has 15 residues. V lost 7 bases and J lost 1, with 14 bases in between.

The chain is built from TRBV5-1 and TRBJ1-4; no definite D call. Germline loops: CDR1 SGHRS, CDR2 YFSETQ. The CDR3 consists of 12 residues. Trimming removed 4 bases from V and 8 bases from J, with 9 bases in between. CDR3 in DNA: TGCGCCAGCAGCGAGGATGCCGAAAAACTGTTTTTT. Translated: CASSEDAEKLFF.

The chain couples TRBV7-8 to TRBJ2-7, with D maybe TRBD1 (5 bases). V gave up 1 base and J gave up 2 bases, with 15 bases separating them. The CDR3 extends over 16 amino acids. Germline V gene lookup returns CDR1 SGHVS and CDR2 FQNEAQ. Here the CDR3 reads CASSLDLDKATYEQYF. The CDR3 DNA sequence: TGTGCCAGCAGCTTAGATCTGGACAAGGCTACCTACGAGCAGTACTTC.

V usage is TRBV5-3 and J usage is TRBJ1-2; D possibly corresponds to TRBD1 (5 bases). Being an ORF, TRBV5-3 has a function that is uncertain. The CDR3 totals 14 residues. V lost 6 bases, J lost 4 bases, and 16 bases lay in between. The CDR3 sequence is CARNLRKGFYGYTF. As DNA, the CDR3 is TGTGCCAGAAACCTTCGAAAGGGGTTCTATGGCTACACCTTC.

J is TRBJ2-2 and V is TRBV30, with 12 bases aligning to TRBD2. The V segment lost 4 bases and the J segment 3 bases; nucleotides outside the gene matches: 3. There are 15 residues in the CDR3. Germline CDR1 GTSNPN, CDR2 SVGIG (reference sequence). CDR3 loop: CAWKLAGGDTGELFF. The CDR3 nucleotides are TGTGCCTGGAAGCTAGCGGGAGGGGACACCGGGGAGCTGTTTTTT.

The chain recombines TRBV30 with TRBJ1-5; 8 bases fit TRBD1. Germline V CDR1 and CDR2: GTSNPN, SVGIG (reference sequence). The V gene end was trimmed by 5 bases and the J gene end by 2 bases; junction bases not matched to a gene: 2. The CDR3 loop spans 13 amino acids. CDR3 DNA: TGTGCCTGGGCGGGACAGGGCAATCAGCCCCAGCATTTT. It codes for CAWAGQGNQPQHF.

The rearrangement links TRBV19 to TRBJ1-1; TRBD1 agrees at 8 bases. Looked up from germline, CDR1 is LNHDA and CDR2 is SQIVND (reference sequence). CDR3 size: 14 residues. The trim removed 3 bases at V and 4 bases at J, leaving 4 bases unmatched. The CDR3 sequence is CASSIPGGITEAFF. DNA of the CDR3: TGTGCCAGTAGTATCCCAGGGGGCATCACTGAAGCTTTCTTT. Combining the CDR3 with reference TRBV19 and TRBJ1-1 gives the whole variable domain DGGITQSPKYLFRKEGQNVTLSCEQNLNHDAMYWYRQDPGQGLRLIYYSQIVNDFQKGDIAEGYSVSREKKESFPLTVTSAQKNPTAFYLCASSIPGGITEAFFGQGTRLTVV.

V is TRBV9 and J is TRBJ2-7, with 11 bases matching TRBD2. J lost 4 bases, V lost 4 bases, and 4 bases had no gene match. This CDR3 has 14 amino acids. Looked up from germline, CDR1 is SGDLS and CDR2 is YYNGEE. This chain's CDR3 is CASSPRLAGYEQYF. The CDR3 region has the DNA TGTGCCAGCAGCCCTCGACTAGCGGGGTACGAGCAGTACTTC.

V is TRBV15 and J is TRBJ1-1; no definite D call. Germline CDR1 reads LNHNV; CDR2 reads YYDKDF (reference sequence). V was clipped by 0 bases and J by 6 bases, with 8 bases between them. This CDR3 is built from 13 residues. In nucleotides, the CDR3 is TGTGCCACCAGCAGAGATTGGGCAGCTGAAGCTTTCTTT. Protein product: CATSRDWAAEAFF.

The J gene is TRBJ2-7, the V gene TRBV9; 7 bases match TRBD2. This CDR3 comprises 15 residues. Germline V CDR1 and CDR2: SGDLS, YYNGEE. J gave up 2 bases and V 0 bases, and 5 bases lay outside the gene matches. CDR3 in amino acids: CASSVEGGGTYEQYF. CDR3 in DNA: TGTGCCAGCAGCGTAGAGGGCGGGGGAACCTACGAGCAGTACTTC.

This chain joins TRBV6-1 and TRBJ1-2; 8 bases map to TRBD1. The CDR3 is made up of 11 amino acids. The trim removed 8 bases at V and 6 bases at J, leaving 2 bases unmatched. Germline V gene sequence: CDR1 MNHNS, CDR2 SASEGT. This chain's CDR3 is CASWTGHGYTF. DNA of the CDR3: TGTGCCAGCTGGACAGGGCATGGCTACACCTTC.

V is TRBV10-1 and J is TRBJ2-5; maybe TRBD2 (5 bases). Trimming took off 0 bases at V and 0 bases at J, with 5 bases between the two ends. Germline assignment: CDR1 WNHNN and CDR2 SYGVQD (reference sequence). The CDR3 extends over 14 amino acids. The CDR3 DNA is TGCGCCAGCAGTGAGTCCGGGAACCAAGAGACCCAGTACTTC. Protein product: CASSESGNQETQYF.

This sequence joins TRBV6-5 and TRBJ2-7; possibly TRBD1 for D (5 bases). The CDR3 runs 15 residues. Germline-derived CDR1 and CDR2 are MNHEY and SVGAGI. The V gene lost 0 bases and the J gene lost 5 bases, with 14 bases spanning the gap. The CDR3 loop reads CASSYSLGRVHEQYF. The CDR3 DNA reads as TGTGCCAGCAGTTACTCTCTTGGCAGGGTCCACGAGCAGTACTTC.

The rearrangement links TRBV5-1 to TRBJ2-3, with 8 bases aligning to TRBD2. The germline V gene has CDR1 SGHRS and CDR2 YFSETQ. The CDR3 contains 14 residues. With 4 bases clipped from V and 4 bases from J, the junction kept 5 bases outside the gene matches. In DNA form, the CDR3 reads TGCGCCAGCAGCACCGGGACTAGGGCAGATACGCAGTATTTT. Protein sequence: CASSTGTRADTQYF.

This clone was seen once. V gene TRBV14 combines with J gene TRBJ2-7; 7 bases are a match to TRBD2. Germline CDR1 and CDR2: SGHDN and FVKESK. V trimming: 1 base; J trimming: 2 bases; junction bases outside the gene matches: 11. The CDR3 has 17 residues. This CDR3 reads CASSQGGAGLETYEQYF. The CDR3 bases are TGTGCCAGCAGCCAAGGCGGAGCGGGACTTGAGACCTACGAGCAGTACTTC.

As regards this clone: In the same sample, other DNA sequences code for this CDR3. The chain couples TRBV11-2 to TRBJ2-2; 10 bases agree with TRBD2. Germline CDR1 reads SGHAT; CDR2 reads FQNNGV. Trimming at V came to 6 bases and at J to 5 bases, leaving 6 bases not matched to a gene. This CDR3 spans 15 amino acids. CDR3 DNA: TGTGCCAGCAGTCTAGCGGGGGAACATACCGGGGAGCTGTTTTTT. Its translation is CASSLAGEHTGELFF.

J is TRBJ2-3 and V is TRBV6-4; 9 bases match TRBD1. The germline V gene encodes CDR1 MRHNA and CDR2 SNTAGT. J was trimmed by 6 bases and V by 5 bases; bases with no gene match: 12. The CDR3 contains 16 residues. In nucleotides, the CDR3 is TGTGCCAGCAGTCAATCCCCCGGACAGGGGTCCGATACGCAGTATTTT. Its protein is CASSQSPGQGSDTQYF.

V gene TRBV2 combines with J gene TRBJ2-1, with 9 bases fitting TRBD2. The germline V gene has CDR1 SNHLY and CDR2 FYNNEI. The CDR3 loop spans 16 amino acids. The ends lost 3 bases at V and 4 bases at J; junction bases unmatched: 7. In nucleotides, the CDR3 is TGTGCCAGCAGTGATTTAGCGGGGGACCTTTACAATGAGCAGTTCTTC. Translation gives CASSDLAGDLYNEQFF.

The genes are TRBV29-1 and TRBJ1-2, with 8 bases identical to TRBD1. Germline-derived CDR1 and CDR2 are SQVTM and ANQGSEA. The CDR3 is 13 residues long. V lost 7 bases and J lost 1; bases outside the gene matches: 5. Written as DNA, the CDR3 is TGCAGCGCCCCGGACAGGGATAACTATGGCTACACCTTC. It specifies CSAPDRDNYGYTF.

This clone was counted once. The chain carries TRBV4-2 and TRBJ2-3; TRBD2 matches 7 bases. Germline V gene sequence: CDR1 LGHNA, CDR2 YNFKEQ. V lost 4 bases and J lost 8; bases outside the gene matches: 12. CDR3 length equals 15 residues. The CDR3 DNA is TGTGCCAGCAGCCCCCGCCCGGGGAGCGGGGCTACGCAGTATTTT. Translating it yields CASSPRPGSGATQYF.

Only a few counts were recorded for this clone. CDR3 nucleotide sequence: TGTGCCAGCAGCCGAGCCCCGCGAGGAGAGCAGTACTTC. Its protein is CASSRAPRGEQYF. V is TRBV25-1 and J is TRBJ2-7; D not certain. This CDR3 region has 13 residues. The V end lost 6 bases, the J end lost 7 bases, and 16 bases lay between the germline ends. The germline CDR1 and CDR2 sequences are MGHDK and SYGVNS.